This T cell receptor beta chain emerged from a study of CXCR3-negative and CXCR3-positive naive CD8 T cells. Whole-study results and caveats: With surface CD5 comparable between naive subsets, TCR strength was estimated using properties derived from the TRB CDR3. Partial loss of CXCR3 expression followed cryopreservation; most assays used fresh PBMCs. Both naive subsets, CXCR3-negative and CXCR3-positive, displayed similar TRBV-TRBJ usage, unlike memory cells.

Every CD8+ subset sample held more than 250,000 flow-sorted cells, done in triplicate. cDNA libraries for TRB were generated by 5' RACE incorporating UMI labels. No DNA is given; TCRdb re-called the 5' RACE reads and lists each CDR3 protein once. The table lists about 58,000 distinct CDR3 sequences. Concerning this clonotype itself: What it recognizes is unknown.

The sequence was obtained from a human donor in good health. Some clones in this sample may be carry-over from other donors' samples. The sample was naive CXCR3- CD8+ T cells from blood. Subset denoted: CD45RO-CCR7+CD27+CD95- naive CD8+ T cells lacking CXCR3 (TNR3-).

Here the CDR3 reads CASSGLAYEQYF. This chain links TRBV7-9 with TRBJ2-7; the D call from TCRdb, TRBD2, cannot be confirmed without DNA. The CDR3 runs to 12 residues. Germline V gives CDR1 SEHNR, CDR2 FQNEAQ (reference sequence).